This T cell receptor beta chain was captured by sequencing in a study of vaccination and CD4 T cells after COVID-19. The Oncomine TCR Beta short-read assay was applied to DNA of cultured CD4+ T cells. One entry per CDR3 protein, called by TCRdb with MiXCR from the PCR reads. The repertoire holds under 10,000 distinct CDR3 sequences, with about three fifths as singletons. This CDR3 has 11 residues. V lost 5 bases to trimming and J lost 6 bases, with 8 bases between them. Germline V CDR1 and CDR2: GTSNPN, SVGIG (reference sequence). As for this clonotype: Its specificity is unknown.

Described treatment: roughly 11-day PBMC culture with coronavirus spike peptide pools or control peptides (ViraFEST assay). CD4+ T-cell collection from the unexposed donor predated the COVID-19 pandemic (2011-2018). The source is a human donor in good health. The specimen sequenced was CD4+ T cells from blood, cultured in vitro. The chain carries TRBV30 and TRBJ1-5; no definite D call. CDR3: CAWGIGQPQHF. As DNA, the CDR3 is TGTGCCTGGGGCATAGGTCAGCCCCAGCATTTT.